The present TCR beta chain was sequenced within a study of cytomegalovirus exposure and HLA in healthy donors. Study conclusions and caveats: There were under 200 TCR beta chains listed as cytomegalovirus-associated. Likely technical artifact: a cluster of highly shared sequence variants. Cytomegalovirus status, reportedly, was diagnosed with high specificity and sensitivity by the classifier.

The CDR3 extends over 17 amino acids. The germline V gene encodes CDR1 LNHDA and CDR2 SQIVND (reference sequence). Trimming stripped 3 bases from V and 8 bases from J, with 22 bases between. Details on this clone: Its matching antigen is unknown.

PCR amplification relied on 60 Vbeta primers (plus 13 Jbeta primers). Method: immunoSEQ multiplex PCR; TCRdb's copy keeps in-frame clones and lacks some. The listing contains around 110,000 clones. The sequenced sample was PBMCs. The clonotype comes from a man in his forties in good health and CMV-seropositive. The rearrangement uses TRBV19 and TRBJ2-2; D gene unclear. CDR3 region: CASSILEESGVTGELFF. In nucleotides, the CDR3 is TGTGCCAGTAGTATCCTCGAGGAGTCGGGTGTAACGGGGGAGCTGTTTTTT.